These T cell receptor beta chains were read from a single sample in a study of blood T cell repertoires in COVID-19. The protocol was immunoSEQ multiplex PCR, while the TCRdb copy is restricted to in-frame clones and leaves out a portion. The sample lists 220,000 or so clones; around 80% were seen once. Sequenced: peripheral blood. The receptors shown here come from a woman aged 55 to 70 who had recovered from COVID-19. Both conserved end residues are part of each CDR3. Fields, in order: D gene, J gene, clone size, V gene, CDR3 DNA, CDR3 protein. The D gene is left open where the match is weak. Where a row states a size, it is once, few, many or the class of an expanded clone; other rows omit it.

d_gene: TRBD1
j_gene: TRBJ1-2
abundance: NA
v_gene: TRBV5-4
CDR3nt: TGTGCCAGCAGCCCGGACAGGGACTATGGCTACACCTTC
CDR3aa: CASSPDRDYGYTF

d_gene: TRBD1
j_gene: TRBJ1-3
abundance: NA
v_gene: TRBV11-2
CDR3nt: TGTGCCAGCAGCTTAGCAAACAGGGGGCCTGGAAACACCATATATTTT
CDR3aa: CASSLANRGPGNTIYF

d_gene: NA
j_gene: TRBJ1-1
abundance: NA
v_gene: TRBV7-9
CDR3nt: TGTGCCAGCAGCTTACCAGGGAACACTGAAGCTTTCTTT
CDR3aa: CASSLPGNTEAFF

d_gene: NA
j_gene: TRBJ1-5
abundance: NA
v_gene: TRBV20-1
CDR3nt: TGCAGTGCTGGCTATCAGCCCCAGCATTTT
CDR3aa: CSAGYQPQHF

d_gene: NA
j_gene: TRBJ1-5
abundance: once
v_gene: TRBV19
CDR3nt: TGTGCCAGTACCTCTCAACCCCGGGTTCAGCCCCAGCATTTT
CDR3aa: CASTSQPRVQPQHF

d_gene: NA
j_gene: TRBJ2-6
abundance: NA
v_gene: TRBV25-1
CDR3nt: TGTGCCAGCAGTGCCGGGAGCTCTGGGGCCAACGTCCTGACTTTC
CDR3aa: CASSAGSSGANVLTF

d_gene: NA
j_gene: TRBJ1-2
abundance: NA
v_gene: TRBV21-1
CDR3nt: TGTGCCAGCAGCCAAGAGGGCAGGGACTATGGCTACACCTTC
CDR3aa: CASSQEGRDYGYTF

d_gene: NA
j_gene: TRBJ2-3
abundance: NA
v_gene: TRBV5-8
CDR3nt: TGTGCCAGCAGCTTGGAGCCCGATACGCAGTATTTT
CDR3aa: CASSLEPDTQYF

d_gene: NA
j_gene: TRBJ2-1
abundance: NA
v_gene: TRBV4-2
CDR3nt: TGTGCCAGCAGCCACTCCGTAGGGACTCTAGGGAATGAGCAGTTCTTC
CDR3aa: CASSHSVGTLGNEQFF

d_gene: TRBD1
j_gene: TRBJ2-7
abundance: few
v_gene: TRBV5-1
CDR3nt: TGCGCCAGCAGGCCCACAGGGGGATCCTACGAGCAGTACTTC
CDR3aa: CASRPTGGSYEQYF

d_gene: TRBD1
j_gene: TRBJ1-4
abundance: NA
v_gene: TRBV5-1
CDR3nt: TGCGCCAGCAGCCGAGACGGACAGGAACAAGAAAAACTGTTTTTT
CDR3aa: CASSRDGQEQEKLFF

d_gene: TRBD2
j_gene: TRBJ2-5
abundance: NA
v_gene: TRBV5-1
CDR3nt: TGCGCCAGCAGCTCCACCCCGGTTGGGACTAGCGGGGGGGAAGAGACCCAGTACTTC
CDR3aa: CASSSTPVGTSGGEETQYF

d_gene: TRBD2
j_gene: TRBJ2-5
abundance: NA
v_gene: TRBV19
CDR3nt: TGTGCCAGTAGTATCAGTTTGGCTAGCGGGGGACAAGAGACCCAGTACTTC
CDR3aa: CASSISLASGGQETQYF

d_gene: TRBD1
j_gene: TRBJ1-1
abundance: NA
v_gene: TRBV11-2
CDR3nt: TGTGCCAGCAGCTTCGGGACAGGGAAATTGAACACTGAAGCTTTCTTT
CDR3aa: CASSFGTGKLNTEAFF

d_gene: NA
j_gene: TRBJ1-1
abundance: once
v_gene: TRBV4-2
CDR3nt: TGTGCCAGCAGCCAAGTTGGACAGACGGTTAACACTGAAGCTTTCTTT
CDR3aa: CASSQVGQTVNTEAFF

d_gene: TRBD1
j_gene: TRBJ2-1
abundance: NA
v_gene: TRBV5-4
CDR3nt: TGTGCCAGCAGCCCCTCGACAGGGGGCTCCTACAATGAGCAGTTCTTC
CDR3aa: CASSPSTGGSYNEQFF

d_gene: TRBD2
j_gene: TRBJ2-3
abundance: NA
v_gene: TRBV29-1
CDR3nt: TGCAGCGTCCTCCGGACTAGCGGGGATACGCAGTATTTT
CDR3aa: CSVLRTSGDTQYF

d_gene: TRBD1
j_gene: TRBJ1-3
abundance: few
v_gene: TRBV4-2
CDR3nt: TGTGCCAGCAGCCAACGGGACAGCTCTGGAAACACCATATATTTT
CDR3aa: CASSQRDSSGNTIYF

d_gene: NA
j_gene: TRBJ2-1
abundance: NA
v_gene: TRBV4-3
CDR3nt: TGCGCCAGCAGCCGACTAGGCTCCTACAATGAGCAGTTCTTC
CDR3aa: CASSRLGSYNEQFF

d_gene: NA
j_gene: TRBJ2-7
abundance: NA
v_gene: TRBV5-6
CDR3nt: TGTGCCAGCAGCATTTACCGGGACGGGAGCTCCTACGAGCAGTACTTC
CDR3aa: CASSIYRDGSSYEQYF

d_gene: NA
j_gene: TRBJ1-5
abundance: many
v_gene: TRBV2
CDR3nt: TGTGCCAGCAGGAGAGGGCTTCGGGATCAGCCCCAGCATTTT
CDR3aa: CASRRGLRDQPQHF

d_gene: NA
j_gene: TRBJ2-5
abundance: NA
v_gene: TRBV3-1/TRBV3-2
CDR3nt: TGTGCCAGCAGCCCCCAGTGGAAACAGTATAGGGAGACCCAGTACTTC
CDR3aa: CASSPQWKQYRETQYF

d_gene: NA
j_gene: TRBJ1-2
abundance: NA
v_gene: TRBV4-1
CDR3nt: TGCGCCAGCAGCCAAGATCGCTCGGAGGGCTACACCTTC
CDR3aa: CASSQDRSEGYTF

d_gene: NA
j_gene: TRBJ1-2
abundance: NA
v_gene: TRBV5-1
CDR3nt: TGCGCCAGCAGTCTTACAGGGAATAACTATGGCTACACCTTC
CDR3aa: CASSLTGNNYGYTF

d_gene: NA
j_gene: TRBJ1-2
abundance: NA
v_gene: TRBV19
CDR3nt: TGTGCCAGTAGTATCCCGGGAGTCTATGGCTACACCTTC
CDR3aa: CASSIPGVYGYTF

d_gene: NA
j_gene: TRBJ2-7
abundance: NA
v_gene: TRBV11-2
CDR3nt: TGTGCCAGCAGCTTAGCAGGACAGAAATACGAGCAGTACTTC
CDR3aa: CASSLAGQKYEQYF

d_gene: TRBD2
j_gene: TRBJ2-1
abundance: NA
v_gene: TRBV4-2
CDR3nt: TGTGCCAGCAGCCAGCTAGCGGGGGGGGACAATGAGCAGTTCTTC
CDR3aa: CASSQLAGGDNEQFF

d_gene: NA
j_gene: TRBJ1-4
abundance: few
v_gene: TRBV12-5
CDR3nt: TGTGCTAGTGGTTTTACATCGGGGGATATGCAAACTAATGAAAAACTGTTTTTT
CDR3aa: CASGFTSGDMQTNEKLFF

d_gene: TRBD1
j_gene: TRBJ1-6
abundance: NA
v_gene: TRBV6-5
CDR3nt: TGTGCCAGCAGTCGACAGGGTCAGGATAATTCACCCCTCCACTTT
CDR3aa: CASSRQGQDNSPLHF

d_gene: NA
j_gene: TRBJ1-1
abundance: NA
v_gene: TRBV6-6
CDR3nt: TGTGCCAGCAGTTACTCGCAGGGGTTGGGGAACACTGAAGCTTTCTTT
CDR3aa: CASSYSQGLGNTEAFF

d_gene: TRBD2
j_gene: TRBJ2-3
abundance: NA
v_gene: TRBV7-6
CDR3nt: TGTGCCAGCAGCTTAAATCGAGCGGGGGGGCTAGATACGCAGTATTTT
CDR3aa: CASSLNRAGGLDTQYF

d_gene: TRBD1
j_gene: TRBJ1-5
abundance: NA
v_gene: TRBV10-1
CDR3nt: TGCGCCACCTCGGGACAGGGAATGAACAATCAGCCCCAGCATTTT
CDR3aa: CATSGQGMNNQPQHF

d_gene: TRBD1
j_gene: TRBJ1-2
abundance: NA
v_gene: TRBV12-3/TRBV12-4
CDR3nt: TGTGCCAGCAGGTTGGAGGGGGCGGATGGCTACACCTTC
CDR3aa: CASRLEGADGYTF

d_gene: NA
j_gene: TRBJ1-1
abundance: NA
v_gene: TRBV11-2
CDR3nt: TGTGCCAGCAGCTCGTTGGGGGGCACTGAAGCTTTCTTT
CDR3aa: CASSSLGGTEAFF

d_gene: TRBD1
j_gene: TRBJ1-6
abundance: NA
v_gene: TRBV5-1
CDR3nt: TGCGCCAGCAGCTTGGGGACAGGCAACAATTCACCCCTCCACTTT
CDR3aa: CASSLGTGNNSPLHF

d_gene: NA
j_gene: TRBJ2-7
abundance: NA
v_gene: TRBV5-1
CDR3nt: TGCGCCAGCAGCCCCCAAGGGGGGGCAGACGAGCAGTACTTC
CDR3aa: CASSPQGGADEQYF

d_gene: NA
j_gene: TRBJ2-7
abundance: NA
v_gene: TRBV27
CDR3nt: TGTGCCAGCAGTTTATGGGCAGAAAGCTCCTACGAGCAGTACTTC
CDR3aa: CASSLWAESSYEQYF